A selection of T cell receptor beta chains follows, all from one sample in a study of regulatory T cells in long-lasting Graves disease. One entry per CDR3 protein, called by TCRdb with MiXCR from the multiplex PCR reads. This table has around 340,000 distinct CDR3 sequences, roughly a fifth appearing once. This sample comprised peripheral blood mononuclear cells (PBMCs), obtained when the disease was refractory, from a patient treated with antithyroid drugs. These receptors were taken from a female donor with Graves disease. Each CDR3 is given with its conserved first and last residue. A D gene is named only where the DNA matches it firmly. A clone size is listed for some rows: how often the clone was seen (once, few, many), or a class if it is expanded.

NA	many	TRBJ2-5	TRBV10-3	CAISESNNLQETQYF	TGTGCCATCAGTGAGTCTAACAACCTCCAAGAGACCCAGTACTTC
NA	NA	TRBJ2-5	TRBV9	CASSGLGQYQETQYF	TGTGCCAGCAGCGGGCTCGGACAGTACCAAGAGACCCAGTACTTC
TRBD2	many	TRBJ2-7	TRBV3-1	CASSQAGGAVRAMQYF	TGTGCCAGCAGCCAAGCCGGGGGGGCGGTCCGAGCGATGCAGTACTTC
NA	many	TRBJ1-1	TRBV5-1	CASSFIGDENTEAFF	TGCGCCAGCAGCTTTATTGGGGATGAGAACACTGAAGCTTTCTTT
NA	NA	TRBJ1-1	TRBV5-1	CASSPGHGRLNTEAFF	TGCGCCAGCAGCCCTGGACACGGACGCTTGAACACTGAAGCTTTCTTT
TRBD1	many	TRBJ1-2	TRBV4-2	CASSQEARGKDGYTF	TGTGCCAGCAGCCAAGAAGCCAGGGGGAAGGATGGCTACACCTTC
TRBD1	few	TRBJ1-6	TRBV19	CASSIKGDRVKSPLHF	TGTGCCAGTAGTATCAAGGGGGACAGGGTGAAATCACCCCTCCACTTT
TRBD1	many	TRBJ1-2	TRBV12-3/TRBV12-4	CASSLRDRSFYGYTF	TGTGCCAGCAGTTTACGGGACAGATCTTTCTATGGCTACACCTTC
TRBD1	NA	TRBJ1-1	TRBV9	CASSIKPGGLLNTEAFF	TGTGCCAGCAGCATCAAGCCAGGGGGACTTTTGAACACTGAAGCTTTCTTT
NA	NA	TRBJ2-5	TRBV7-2	CASSLGFSQETQYF	TGTGCCAGCAGCTTAGGGTTCAGTCAAGAGACCCAGTACTTC
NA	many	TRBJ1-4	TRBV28	CASSFWRADNEKLFF	TGTGCCAGCAGTTTTTGGAGGGCAGATAATGAAAAACTGTTTTTT
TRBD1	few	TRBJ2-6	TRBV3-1	CASSHLGTAFSGANVLTF	TGTGCCAGCAGCCACCTCGGGACAGCCTTCTCTGGGGCCAACGTCCTGACTTTC
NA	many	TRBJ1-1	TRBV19	CASRPEVGRWNTEAFF	TGTGCCAGTAGGCCCGAAGTTGGTAGATGGAACACTGAAGCTTTCTTT
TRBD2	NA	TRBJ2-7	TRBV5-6	CASSFGTILFEQYF	TGTGCCAGCAGCTTTGGGACTATACTTTTCGAGCAGTACTTC
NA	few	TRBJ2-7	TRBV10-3	CAITGVDRQYF	TGTGCCATCACCGGAGTAGATAGGCAGTACTTC
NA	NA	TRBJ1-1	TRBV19	CASRGGAVNTEAFF	TGTGCCAGTAGGGGGGGGGCCGTGAACACTGAAGCTTTCTTT
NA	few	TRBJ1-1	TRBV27	CASGEGRTEAFF	TGTGCCAGCGGGGAGGGTCGCACTGAAGCTTTCTTT
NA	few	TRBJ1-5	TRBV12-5	CASGLGQPQHF	TGTGCTAGTGGTTTAGGTCAGCCCCAGCATTTT
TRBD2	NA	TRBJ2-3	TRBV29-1	CSVAGVAGSTDTQYF	TGCAGCGTTGCCGGGGTAGCGGGATCGACAGATACGCAGTATTTT
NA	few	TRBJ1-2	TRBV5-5	CASSLQGLYGYTF	TGTGCCAGCAGCTTGCAGGGCCTCTATGGCTACACCTTC
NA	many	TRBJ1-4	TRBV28	CASSAGGALEKLFF	TGTGCCAGCAGCGCAGGAGGCGCTCTGGAAAAACTGTTTTTT
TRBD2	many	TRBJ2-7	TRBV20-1	CSAPAGVLRYEQYF	TGCAGTGCTCCAGCGGGAGTCTTACGGTACGAGCAGTACTTC
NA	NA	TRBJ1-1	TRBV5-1	CASSTEVNTEAFF	TGCGCCAGCAGTACTGAGGTGAACACTGAAGCTTTCTTT
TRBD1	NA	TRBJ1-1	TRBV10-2	CAGSKPGQGNTEAFF	TGCGCCGGCAGTAAACCGGGACAGGGTAACACTGAAGCTTTCTTT
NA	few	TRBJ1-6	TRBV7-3	CASSLGTLGSPLHF	TGTGCCAGCAGCTTAGGGACATTGGGATCACCCCTCCACTTT
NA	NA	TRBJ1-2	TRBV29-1	CSVVQGLGYGYTF	TGCAGCGTCGTCCAGGGTCTGGGCTATGGCTACACCTTC
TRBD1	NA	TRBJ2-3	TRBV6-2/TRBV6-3	CASRDRAKDTQYF	TGTGCCAGCAGGGACAGGGCAAAAGATACGCAGTATTTT
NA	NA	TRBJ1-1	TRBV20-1	CSASTAPNTEAFF	TGCAGTGCTAGTACGGCCCCGAACACTGAAGCTTTCTTT
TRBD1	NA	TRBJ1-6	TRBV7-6	CASSITPRNRGSYNSPLHF	TGTGCCAGCAGCATAACTCCCAGAAACAGGGGCTCCTATAATTCACCCCTCCACTTT
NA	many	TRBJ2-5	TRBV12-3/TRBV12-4	CASSLAPGRGETQYF	TGTGCCAGCAGTTTAGCCCCAGGGAGAGGAGAGACCCAGTACTTC
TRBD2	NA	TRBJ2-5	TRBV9	CASSVGGGLGGETQYF	TGTGCCAGCAGCGTAGGGGGGGGGTTAGGTGGAGAGACCCAGTACTTC
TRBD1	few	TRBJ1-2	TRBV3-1	CASSQVEGARGYGYTF	TGTGCCAGCAGCCAAGTCGAGGGGGCGCGGGGCTATGGCTACACCTTC